These 19 T cell receptor beta chains came from one sample sequenced in a study of cytomegalovirus exposure and HLA in healthy donors. Primers included in the PCR were 60 Vbeta and 13 Jbeta primers. The assay was immunoSEQ multiplex PCR, and TCRdb's table has in-frame clones only and misses some. The listing records 150,000 to 200,000 clones. What was sequenced was PBMCs. Receptors were obtained from a woman aged 18-30 years in good health and CMV-seropositive.

The chain joins TRBV30 to TRBJ2-2; D is unresolved. There are 14 residues in the CDR3. V lost 5 bases to trimming and J lost 4 bases, with 14 bases between them. From germline, CDR1 is GTSNPN and CDR2 SVGIG (reference sequence). CDR3 nucleotides: TGTGCCTGGTCTGCGGCAGATACCACCGGGGAGCTGTTTTTT. Its translation: CAWSAADTTGELFF.

The chain uses TRBV2 and TRBJ2-6; D is uncertain. V dropped 9 bases and J dropped 0 bases, with 9 bases sitting between them. CDR1 is SNHLY and CDR2 is FYNNEI in the germline V gene. This CDR3 has 14 residues. The CDR3: CASGEISGANVLTF. CDR3 in DNA: TGTGCCAGTGGAGAGATCTCTGGGGCCAACGTCCTGACTTTC.

V and J are TRBV5-1 and TRBJ1-2; TRBD1 aligns across 11 bases. V was clipped by 1 base and J by 7 bases; unmatched bases: 6. The CDR3 extends over 15 amino acids. Germline V gives CDR1 SGHRS, CDR2 YFSETQ. Written as DNA, the CDR3 is TGCGCCAGCAGCTTGAAAGGACAGGGGGCGTCTGGCTACACCTTC. Its translation is CASSLKGQGASGYTF.

This CDR3 reads CASSPEQGYNEQFF. The CDR3 region has the DNA TGTGCCAGCTCACCTGAACAGGGGTACAATGAGCAGTTCTTC. The V call is TRBV18, the J call TRBJ2-1; 7 nucleotides agree with TRBD1. CDR1 KGHSH and CDR2 LQKENI come from the germline V gene. V shed 3 bases and J 4 bases; nucleotides not matched to a gene: 3. This CDR3 region has 14 residues.

The chain links TRBV15 to TRBJ2-3; TRBD2 matches at 8 bases. CDR1 and CDR2 from the germline V gene are LNHNV and YYDKDF (reference sequence). V was clipped by 4 bases and J by 4 bases; unmatched bases: 10. The CDR3 has 16 residues. CDR3 protein: CATSTTPGLGSDTQYF. The CDR3 bases are TGTGCCACCAGCACAACTCCGGGACTAGGATCAGATACGCAGTATTTT. The full variable domain, in which reference TRBV15 and TRBJ2-3 provide the parts outside the CDR3, is DAMVIQNPRYQVTQFGKPVTLSCSQTLNHNVMYWYQQKSSQAPKLLFHYYDKDFNNEADTPDNFQSRRPNTSFCFLDIRSPGLGDTAMYLCATSTTPGLGSDTQYFGPGTRLTVL.

V gene TRBV19 combines with J gene TRBJ1-4; the D gene is possibly TRBD1 (6 bases). CDR3 length equals 14 residues. Deletions cut 6 bases from V and 3 bases from J, with 11 bases between. The V gene's germline CDR1 is LNHDA and CDR2 SQIVND (reference sequence). The CDR3 is CASRPQGPNEKLFF. Written as DNA, the CDR3 is TGTGCCAGTAGGCCACAGGGCCCTAATGAAAAACTGTTTTTT.

This chain connects TRBV7-9 to TRBJ2-7, with no clear D. CDR1 is SEHNR, CDR2 FQNEAQ, per germline (reference sequence). V dropped 1 base and J dropped 6 bases, with 4 bases sitting between them. CDR3 length equals 11 residues. The CDR3 coding sequence is TGTGCCAGCAGCTTAGTGGCCGAGCAGTACTTC. This sequence encodes CASSLVAEQYF.

CDR3 sequence: CASSPYPGHTGDGYTF. CDR3 nucleotides: TGCGCCAGCAGCCCCTACCCGGGACACACGGGCGATGGCTACACCTTC. The chain employs TRBV4-1 and TRBJ1-2; D might be TRBD1 (6 bases). Per germline, CDR1 MGHRA and CDR2 YSYEKL. The length of the CDR3 is 16 residues. V was cut by 4 bases and J by 6 bases, with 21 bases left in between.

The V call is TRBV29-1, the J call TRBJ2-1, with 8 nucleotides matching TRBD1. V trimming: 8 bases; J trimming: 10 bases; junction bases outside the gene matches: 7. The CDR3 sequence is 11 residues long. CDR1 is SQVTM, CDR2 ANQGSEA, per germline. In DNA form, the CDR3 reads TGCAGCCTTGGCAGGGACAGGGAGCAGTTCTTC. Translating gives CSLGRDREQFF.

The chain carries TRBV4-1 and TRBJ1-1, with 7 bases lining up with TRBD1. The CDR3 contains 16 residues. The germline V gene encodes CDR1 MGHRA and CDR2 YSYEKL. Trimming removed 1 base from V and 4 bases from J; junction bases left unmatched: 9. CDR3 loop: CASSQVPGQSRTEAFF. CDR3 nucleotides: TGCGCCAGCAGCCAAGTACCGGGACAGTCTCGCACTGAAGCTTTCTTT.

This chain connects TRBV6-1 to TRBJ2-3, with a tentative D call TRBD2 (6 bases). The CDR3 loop spans 13 amino acids. With 10 bases removed from V and 0 bases from J, the gap between germline ends came to 11 bases. Germline assignment: CDR1 MNHNS and CDR2 SASEGT. Written as DNA, the CDR3 is TGTGCCACCGGGACTCTTAGCACAGATACGCAGTATTTT. Residues: CATGTLSTDTQYF.

The chain has TRBV5-6 and TRBJ2-5; 8 bases align to TRBD2. Per germline, CDR1 SGHDT and CDR2 YYEEEE. There are 15 residues in the CDR3. Losses at the gene ends were 1 base for V and 9 bases for J; bases not matched to a gene: 11. CDR3 in amino acids: CASSLIAGHEGSQYF. As DNA, the CDR3 is TGTGCCAGCAGCTTGATAGCGGGACACGAGGGGTCCCAGTACTTC.

Frequency places this clone as medium-sized (0.01 to 0.1%). The rearrangement joins TRBV2 to TRBJ1-5; 7 bases align to TRBD1. In germline, CDR1 is SNHLY, CDR2 FYNNEI. This CDR3 has 15 residues. Trimming took 6 bases from V and 6 from J; bases not matched to a gene: 11. As DNA, the CDR3 is TGTGCCAGCAGCCTGTCTGGACAGGTGGGTCAGCCCCAGCATTTT. Translation: CASSLSGQVGQPQHF.

This chain uses TRBV19 with TRBJ2-2, with TRBD1 matching 7 bases. The CDR3 length is 14 residues. The germline V gene has CDR1 LNHDA and CDR2 SQIVND (reference sequence). With 7 bases clipped from V and 5 bases from J, the junction kept 7 bases outside the gene matches. CDR3 amino acids: CASMGDRLTGELFF. In DNA, the CDR3 is TGTGCCAGTATGGGGGACAGATTAACCGGGGAGCTGTTTTTT.

J is TRBJ1-5 and V is TRBV2; D is uncertain. Trimming took off 8 bases at V and 4 bases at J, with 6 bases between the two ends. Germline V lookup: CDR1 SNHLY, CDR2 FYNNEI. This CDR3 comprises 11 residues. In DNA form, the CDR3 reads TGTGCCAGCGGCCAGAATCAGCCCCAGCATTTT. Encoded protein: CASGQNQPQHF.

J is TRBJ1-2 and V is TRBV6-5; D unresolved. CDR3 length: 13 amino acids. CDR1 and CDR2 from the germline V gene are MNHEY and SVGAGI. V lost 0 bases and J 6 bases, leaving 8 bases between the germline ends. CDR3 coding DNA: TGTGCCAGCAGTTACTCGAGAGGAGATGGCTACACCTTC. Amino acids: CASSYSRGDGYTF.

This sequence joins TRBV10-1 and TRBJ1-2; TRBD1 agrees at 10 bases. Unmatched junction bases numbered 14, after V lost 9 bases and J lost 4 bases. Germline V gives CDR1 WNHNN, CDR2 SYGVQD (reference sequence). CDR3 length equals 16 residues. CDR3 sequence (DNA): TGCGCCAGAGCCCGGCGGGACAGGGGCGGACCCTATGGCTACACCTTC. It specifies CARARRDRGGPYGYTF.

This sequence joins TRBV18 and TRBJ1-2; D is perhaps TRBD1 (5 bases). Trimming removed 2 bases from V and 8 bases from J, with 15 bases in between. The CDR3 has 14 amino acids. Germline lookup yields CDR1 KGHSH and CDR2 LQKENI. The CDR3 nucleotides read TGTGCCAGCTCACCAGCCTCCGGGGGAGACGGCTACACCTTC. Amino acids: CASSPASGGDGYTF.

The J gene is TRBJ1-6, the V gene TRBV20-1, with D uncertain. Germline lookup yields CDR1 DFQATT and CDR2 SNEGSKA (reference sequence). The CDR3 is 9 residues long. CDR3 residues: CRLNSPLHF. The CDR3 coding sequence is TGCAGACTCAATTCACCCCTCCACTTT.